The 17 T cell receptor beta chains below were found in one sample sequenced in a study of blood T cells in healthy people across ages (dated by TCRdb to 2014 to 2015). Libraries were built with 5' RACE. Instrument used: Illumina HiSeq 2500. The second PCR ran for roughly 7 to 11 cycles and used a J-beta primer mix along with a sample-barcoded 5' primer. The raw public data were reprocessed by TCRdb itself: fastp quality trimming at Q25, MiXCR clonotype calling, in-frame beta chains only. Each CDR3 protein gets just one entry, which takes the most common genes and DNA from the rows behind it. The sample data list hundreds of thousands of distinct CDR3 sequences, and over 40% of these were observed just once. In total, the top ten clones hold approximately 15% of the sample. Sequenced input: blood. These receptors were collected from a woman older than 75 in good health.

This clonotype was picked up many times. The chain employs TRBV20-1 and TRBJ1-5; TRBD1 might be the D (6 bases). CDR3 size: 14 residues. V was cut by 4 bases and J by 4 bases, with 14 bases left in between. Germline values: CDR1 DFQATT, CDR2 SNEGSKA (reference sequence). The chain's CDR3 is CSAMTGSVNQPQHF. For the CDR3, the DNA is TGCAGTGCTATGACAGGTTCTGTTAATCAGCCCCAGCATTTT.

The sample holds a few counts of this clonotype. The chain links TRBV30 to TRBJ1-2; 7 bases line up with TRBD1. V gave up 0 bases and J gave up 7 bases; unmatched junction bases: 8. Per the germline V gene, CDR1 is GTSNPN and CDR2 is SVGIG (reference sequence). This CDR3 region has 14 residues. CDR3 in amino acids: CAWSVQTGSSGYTF. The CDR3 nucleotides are TGTGCCTGGAGTGTACAGACAGGGTCTTCTGGCTACACCTTC. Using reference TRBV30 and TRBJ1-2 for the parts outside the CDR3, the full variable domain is SQTIHQWPATLVQPVGSPLSLECTVEGTSNPNLYWYRQAAGRGLQLLFYSVGIGQISSEVPQNLSASRPQDRQFILSSKKLLLSDSGFYLCAWSVQTGSSGYTFGSGTRLTVV.

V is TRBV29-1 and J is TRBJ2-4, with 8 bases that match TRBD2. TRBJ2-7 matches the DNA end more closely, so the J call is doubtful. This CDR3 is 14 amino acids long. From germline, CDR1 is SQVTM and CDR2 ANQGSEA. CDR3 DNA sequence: TGCAGCGTTGGACAACATAGCGGGGTCTACGAGCAGTACTTC. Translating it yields CSVGQHSGVYEQYF.

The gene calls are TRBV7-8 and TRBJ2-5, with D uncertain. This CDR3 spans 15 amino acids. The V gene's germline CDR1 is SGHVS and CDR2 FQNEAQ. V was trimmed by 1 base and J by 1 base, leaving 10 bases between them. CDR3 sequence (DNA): TGTGCCAGCAGCTTAGAGGGTAATCCCCAAGAGACCCAGTACTTC. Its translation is CASSLEGNPQETQYF.

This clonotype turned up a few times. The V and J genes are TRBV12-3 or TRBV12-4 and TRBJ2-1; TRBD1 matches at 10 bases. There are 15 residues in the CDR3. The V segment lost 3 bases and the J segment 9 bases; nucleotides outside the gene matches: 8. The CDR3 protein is CASSFDRGRGGEQFF. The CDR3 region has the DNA TGTGCCAGCAGTTTCGACAGGGGGCGAGGGGGTGAGCAGTTCTTC.

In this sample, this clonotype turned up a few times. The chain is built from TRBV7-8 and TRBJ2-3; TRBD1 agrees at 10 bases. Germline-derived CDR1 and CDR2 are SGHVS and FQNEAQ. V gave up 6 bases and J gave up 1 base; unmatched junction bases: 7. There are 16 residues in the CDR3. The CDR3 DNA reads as TGTGCCAGCAGGCTACCGGGGACAGGGGGCACAGATACGCAGTATTTT. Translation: CASRLPGTGGTDTQYF.

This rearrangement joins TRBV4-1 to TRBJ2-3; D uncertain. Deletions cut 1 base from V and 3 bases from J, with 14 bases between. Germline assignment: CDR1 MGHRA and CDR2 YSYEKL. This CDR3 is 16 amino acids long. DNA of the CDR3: TGCGCCAGCAGCCAAGGGCCGAGGAGCAAAACAGATACGCAGTATTTT. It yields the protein CASSQGPRSKTDTQYF.

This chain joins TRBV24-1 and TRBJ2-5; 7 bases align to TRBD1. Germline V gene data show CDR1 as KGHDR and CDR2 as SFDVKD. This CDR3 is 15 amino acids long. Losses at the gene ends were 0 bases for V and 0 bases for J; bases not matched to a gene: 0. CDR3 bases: TGTGCCACCAGTGATTTGGACAGGGACCAAGAGACCCAGTACTTC. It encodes CATSDLDRDQETQYF.

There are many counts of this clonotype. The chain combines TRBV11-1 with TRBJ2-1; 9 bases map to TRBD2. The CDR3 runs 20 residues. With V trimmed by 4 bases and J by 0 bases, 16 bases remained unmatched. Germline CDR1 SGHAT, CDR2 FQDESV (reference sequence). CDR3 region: CASSSPRRGRREGSYNEQFF. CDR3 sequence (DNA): TGTGCCAGCAGCTCGCCGAGGCGCGGAAGGCGGGAGGGCTCCTACAATGAGCAGTTCTTC.

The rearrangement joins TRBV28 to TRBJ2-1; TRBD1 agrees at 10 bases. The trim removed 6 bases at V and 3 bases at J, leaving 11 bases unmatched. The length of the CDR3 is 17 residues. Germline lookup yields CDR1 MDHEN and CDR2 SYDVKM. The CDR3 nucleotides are TGTGCCAGCAGCCCAGGTGGGAGGACAGGGGGCTACAATGAGCAGTTCTTC. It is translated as CASSPGGRTGGYNEQFF. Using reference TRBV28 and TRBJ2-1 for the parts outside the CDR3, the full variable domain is DVKVTQSSRYLVKRTGEKVFLECVQDMDHENMFWYRQDPGLGLRLIYFSYDVKMKEKGDIPEGYSVSREKKERFSLILESASTNQTSMYLCASSPGGRTGGYNEQFFGPGTRLTVL.

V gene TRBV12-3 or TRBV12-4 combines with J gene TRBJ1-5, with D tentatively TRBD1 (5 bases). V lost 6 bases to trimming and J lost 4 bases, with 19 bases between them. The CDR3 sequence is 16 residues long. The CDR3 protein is CASRSAVGGRNQPQHF. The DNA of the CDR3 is TGTGCCAGCAGGTCCGCTGTGGGGGGAAGGAATCAGCCCCAGCATTTT.

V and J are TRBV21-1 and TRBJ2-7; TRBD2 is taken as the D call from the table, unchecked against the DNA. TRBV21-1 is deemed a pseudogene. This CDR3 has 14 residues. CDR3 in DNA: TGTGCCAGCAAAAACCAGGGAGGGGAGGACGAGCAGTACTTC. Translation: CASKNQGGEDEQYF.

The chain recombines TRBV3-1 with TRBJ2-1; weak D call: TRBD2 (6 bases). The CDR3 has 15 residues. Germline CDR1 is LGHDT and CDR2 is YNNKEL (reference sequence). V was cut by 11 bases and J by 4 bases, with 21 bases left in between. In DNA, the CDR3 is TGTGCCCGCCCCTCCAACTCGGGACTTTACAATGAGCAGTTCTTC. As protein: CARPSNSGLYNEQFF.

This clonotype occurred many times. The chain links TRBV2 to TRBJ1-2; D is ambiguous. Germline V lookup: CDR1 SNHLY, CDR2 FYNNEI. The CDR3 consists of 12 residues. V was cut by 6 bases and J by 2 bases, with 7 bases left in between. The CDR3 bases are TGTGCCAGCAGGAGGTCGAACTATGGCTACACCTTC. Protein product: CASRRSNYGYTF. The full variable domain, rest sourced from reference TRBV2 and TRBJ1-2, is EPEVTQTPSHQVTQMGQEVILRCVPISNHLYFYWYRQILGQKVEFLVSFYNNEISEKSEIFDDQFSVERPDGSNFTLKIRSTKLEDSAMYFCASRRSNYGYTFGSGTRLTVV.

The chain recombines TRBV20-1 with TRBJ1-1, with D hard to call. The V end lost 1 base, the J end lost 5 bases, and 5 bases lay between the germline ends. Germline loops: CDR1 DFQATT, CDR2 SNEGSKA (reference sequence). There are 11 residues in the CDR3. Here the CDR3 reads CSARGATEAFF. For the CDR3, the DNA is TGCAGTGCTAGAGGGGCGACTGAAGCTTTCTTT.

The CDR3 bases are TGCGCCAGCAGCTTAGAAACGGCCAAGGGGGCCAACGTCCTGACTTTC. Translation: CASSLETAKGANVLTF. The J gene is TRBJ2-6, the V gene TRBV5-1; D call uncertain. Trimming removed 2 bases at V and 4 bases at J, with 13 bases between. This CDR3 comprises 16 residues. CDR1 is SGHRS, CDR2 YFSETQ, per germline.

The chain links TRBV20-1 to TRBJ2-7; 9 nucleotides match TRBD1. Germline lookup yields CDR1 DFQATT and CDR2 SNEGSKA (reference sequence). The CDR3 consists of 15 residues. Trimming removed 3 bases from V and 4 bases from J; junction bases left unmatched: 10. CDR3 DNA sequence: TGCAGTGCTAGTCACCACCGGGACAGGGATTACGAGCAGTACTTC. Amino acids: CSASHHRDRDYEQYF.